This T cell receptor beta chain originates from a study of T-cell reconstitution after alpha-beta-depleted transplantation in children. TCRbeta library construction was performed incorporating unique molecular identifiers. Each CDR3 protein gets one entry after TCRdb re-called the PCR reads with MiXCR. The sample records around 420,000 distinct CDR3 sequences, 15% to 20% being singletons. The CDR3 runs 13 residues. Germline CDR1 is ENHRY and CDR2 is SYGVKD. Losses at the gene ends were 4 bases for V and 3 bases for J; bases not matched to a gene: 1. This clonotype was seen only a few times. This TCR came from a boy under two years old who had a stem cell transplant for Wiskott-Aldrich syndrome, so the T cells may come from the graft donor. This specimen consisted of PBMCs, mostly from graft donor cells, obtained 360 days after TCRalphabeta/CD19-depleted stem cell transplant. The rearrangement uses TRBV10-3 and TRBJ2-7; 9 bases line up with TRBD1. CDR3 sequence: CAISVTGGYEQYF. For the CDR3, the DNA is TGTGCCATCAGTGTGACAGGGGGCTACGAGCAGTACTTC.